These T cell receptor beta chains were read from a single sample in a study of blood T cell repertoires in COVID-19. The data were produced by immunoSEQ multiplex PCR, yet TCRdb's version contains in-frame clones alone and is incomplete. The data contain about 150,000 clones, around 90% of them singletons. Sequences were obtained from PBMCs or T cells enriched from blood (not recorded which). These receptors were collected from a woman in her forties who had been exposed to COVID-19. The CDR3 runs from the conserved cysteine through the conserved F or W. Fields, in order: J gene, clone size, D gene, V gene, CDR3 protein, CDR3 DNA. D genes are given only for firm matches. For some rows the clone size is stated as once, few or many, or as a class when expanded; others skip it.

>TRBJ1-4|.|.|TRBV5-1
CASSLRGTNEKLFF
TGCGCCAGCAGCTTGAGGGGCACTAATGAAAAACTGTTTTTT
>TRBJ2-3|.|TRBD1|TRBV4-3
CASSQAVTGGTDTQYF
TGCGCCAGCAGCCAAGCTGTGACAGGGGGCACAGATACGCAGTATTTT
>TRBJ2-7|.|TRBD1|TRBV7-9
CASSLGQGAWGEQYF
TGTGCCAGCAGCTTAGGTCAGGGGGCCTGGGGCGAACAGTACTTC
>TRBJ2-1|few|.|TRBV7-9
CASSTSGINEQFF
TGTGCCAGCAGCACCTCAGGGATTAATGAGCAGTTCTTC
>TRBJ2-7|.|TRBD1|TRBV28
CASGTGVYEQYF
TGTGCCAGCGGGACAGGGGTGTACGAGCAGTACTTC
>TRBJ1-6|.|.|TRBV27
CASSSRRENSPLHF
TGTGCCAGCAGTAGCCGCCGGGAGAATTCACCCCTCCACTTT
>TRBJ1-5|once|TRBD1|TRBV20-1
CSASSGQGIFQPQHF
TGCAGTGCTAGTTCCGGACAGGGGATTTTTCAGCCCCAGCATTTT
>TRBJ1-5|.|TRBD1|TRBV2
CASSGTGPQHF
TGTGCCAGCAGTGGGACAGGTCCCCAGCATTTT
>TRBJ1-2|.|.|TRBV5-1
CASSLGLAREYGYTF
TGCGCCAGCAGCTTGGGTCTGGCCAGGGAATATGGCTACACCTTC
>TRBJ2-3|.|TRBD2|TRBV4-1
CASSQGWSGTSSTDTQYF
TGCGCCAGCAGCCAAGGGTGGTCCGGGACTAGTAGTACAGATACGCAGTATTTT
>TRBJ2-5|.|.|TRBV21-1
CAETGQETQYF
TGTGCCGAAACAGGGCAAGAGACCCAGTACTTC
>TRBJ2-3|.|TRBD2|TRBV9
CASSTRLAGATDTQYF
TGTGCCAGCAGCACCCGACTAGCGGGGGCCACAGATACGCAGTATTTT
>TRBJ1-1|.|.|TRBV4-2
CASSQNDRFNTEAFF
TGTGCCAGCAGCCAAAACGACAGATTTAACACTGAAGCTTTCTTT
>TRBJ2-1|.|.|TRBV5-6
CASTLGGSYNEQFF
TGTGCCAGCACTTTGGGGGGCTCCTACAATGAGCAGTTCTTC
>TRBJ2-2|.|.|TRBV19
CASSIGSPGDTGELFF
TGTGCCAGTAGTATCGGTTCGCCCGGGGACACCGGGGAGCTGTTTTTT
>TRBJ1-3|.|.|TRBV27
CASSPLTGPRDTIYF
TGTGCCAGCAGCCCTTTAACAGGCCCCAGGGACACCATATATTTT
>TRBJ1-1|.|TRBD1|TRBV12-3/TRBV12-4
CASSRQGDTEAFF
TGTGCCAGCAGCCGACAGGGTGACACTGAAGCTTTCTTT
>TRBJ1-1|.|TRBD1|TRBV5-1
CASSFNRGREAFF
TGCGCCAGCAGCTTCAACAGGGGGCGTGAAGCTTTCTTT
>TRBJ1-1|.|TRBD1|TRBV6-5
CASTQGAVSEAFF
TGTGCCAGCACGCAGGGGGCCGTTTCTGAAGCTTTCTTT
>TRBJ1-1|.|TRBD1|TRBV10-3
CAIGGQGLNTEAFF
TGTGCCATCGGGGGACAGGGGTTGAACACTGAAGCTTTCTTT
>TRBJ2-2|.|.|TRBV13
CASRFTGTGELFF
TGTGCCAGCAGATTTACCGGTACCGGGGAGCTGTTTTTT
>TRBJ2-5|.|.|TRBV12-3/TRBV12-4
CASSPGRGETQYF
TGTGCCAGCAGTCCCGGCAGGGGAGAGACCCAGTACTTC
>TRBJ1-6|.|TRBD1|TRBV10-3
CAIRQGAQNSPLHF
TGTGCCATCAGGCAGGGGGCGCAGAATTCACCCCTCCACTTT
>TRBJ2-7|.|TRBD2|TRBV5-1
CASSLGTSGENEQYF
TGCGCCAGCAGCTTAGGGACTAGCGGGGAGAACGAGCAGTACTTC
>TRBJ1-2|.|TRBD1|TRBV2
CASLPTLTGNYGYTF
TGTGCCAGCCTCCCCACCCTGACAGGGAACTATGGCTACACCTTC
>TRBJ2-3|.|.|TRBV27
CASKSLGTDTQYF
TGTGCCAGCAAGTCACTGGGCACAGATACGCAGTATTTT
>TRBJ2-7|.|.|TRBV7-2
CASSFARGYEQYF
TGTGCCAGCAGCTTTGCTAGGGGCTACGAGCAGTACTTC
>TRBJ2-2|.|.|TRBV6-5
CASRDTFTGELFF
TGTGCCAGTAGGGACACCTTCACCGGGGAGCTGTTTTTT
>TRBJ2-7|.|TRBD1|TRBV5-1
CASSAGQGTYEQYF
TGCGCCAGCAGCGCGGGACAGGGAACCTACGAGCAGTACTTC
>TRBJ2-7|.|TRBD1|TRBV6-1
CASSEAATGGYEQYF
TGTGCCAGCAGTGAAGCCGCAACAGGGGGCTACGAGCAGTACTTC
>TRBJ1-2|.|.|TRBV11-2
CASSLVDSFRYTF
TGTGCCAGCAGCTTAGTCGACAGTTTCCGCTACACCTTC
>TRBJ2-5|.|.|TRBV12-3/TRBV12-4
CASSPQVRETQYF
TGTGCCAGCAGTCCACAGGTTAGGGAGACCCAGTACTTC
>TRBJ2-7|.|TRBD2|TRBV15
CATSRPGGVEQYF
TGTGCCACCAGCAGACCTGGGGGGGTCGAGCAGTACTTC
>TRBJ1-2|.|.|TRBV5-1
CASSSTDQYGYTF
TGCGCCAGCAGCTCGACAGACCAATATGGCTACACCTTC
>TRBJ1-2|.|TRBD1|TRBV5-1
CASRKLDRGGYGYTF
TGCGCCAGCAGAAAACTGGACAGGGGAGGGTATGGCTACACCTTC